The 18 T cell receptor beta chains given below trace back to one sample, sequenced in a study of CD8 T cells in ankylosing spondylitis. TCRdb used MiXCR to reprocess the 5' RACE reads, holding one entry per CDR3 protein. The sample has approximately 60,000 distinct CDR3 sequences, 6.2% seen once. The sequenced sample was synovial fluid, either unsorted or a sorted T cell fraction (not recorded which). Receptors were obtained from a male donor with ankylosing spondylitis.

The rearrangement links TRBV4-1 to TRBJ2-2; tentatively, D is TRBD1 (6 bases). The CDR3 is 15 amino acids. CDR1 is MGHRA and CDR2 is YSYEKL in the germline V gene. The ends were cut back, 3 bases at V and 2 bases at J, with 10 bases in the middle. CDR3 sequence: CASSQLQGNTGELFF. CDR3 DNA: TGCGCCAGCAGCCAGCTACAGGGTAACACCGGGGAGCTGTTTTTT.

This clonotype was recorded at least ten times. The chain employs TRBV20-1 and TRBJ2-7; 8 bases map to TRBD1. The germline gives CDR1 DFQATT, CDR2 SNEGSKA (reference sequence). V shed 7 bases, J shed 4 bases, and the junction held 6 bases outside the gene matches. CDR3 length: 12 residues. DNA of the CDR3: TGCAGTGGGCAGGGGGCGCGTTACGAGCAGTACTTC. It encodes CSGQGARYEQYF.

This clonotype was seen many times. The CDR3 DNA sequence: TGCAGCGTTGAAGGGCTAGCCTACGAGCAGTACTTC. Protein product: CSVEGLAYEQYF. This sequence joins TRBV29-1 and TRBJ2-7; D ambiguous. Trimming took off 1 base at V and 2 bases at J, with 6 bases between the two ends. CDR3 size: 12 residues. Germline V lookup: CDR1 SQVTM, CDR2 ANQGSEA.

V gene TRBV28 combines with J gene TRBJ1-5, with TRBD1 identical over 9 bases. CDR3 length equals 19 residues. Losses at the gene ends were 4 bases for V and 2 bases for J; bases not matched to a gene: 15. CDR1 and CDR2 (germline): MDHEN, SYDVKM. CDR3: CASSSQQGAAILGNQPQHF. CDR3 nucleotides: TGTGCCAGCAGTTCCCAACAGGGGGCTGCGATATTGGGCAATCAGCCCCAGCATTTT.

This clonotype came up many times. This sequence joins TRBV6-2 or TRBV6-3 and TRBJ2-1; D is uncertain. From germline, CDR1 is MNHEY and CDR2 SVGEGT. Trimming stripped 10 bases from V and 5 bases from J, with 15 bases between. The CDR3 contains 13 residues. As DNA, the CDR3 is TGTGCCACCCGGAGTTCAGCGAACAATGAGCAGTTCTTC. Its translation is CATRSSANNEQFF.

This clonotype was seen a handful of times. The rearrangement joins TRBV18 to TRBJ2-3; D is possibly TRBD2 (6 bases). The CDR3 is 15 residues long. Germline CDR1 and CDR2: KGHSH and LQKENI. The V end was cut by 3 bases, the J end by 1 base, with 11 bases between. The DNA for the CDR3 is TGTGCCAGCTCACCTACGGGAGTCGGCACAGATACGCAGTATTTT. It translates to CASSPTGVGTDTQYF. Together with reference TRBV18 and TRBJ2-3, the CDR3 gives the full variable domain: NAGVMQNPRHLVRRRGQEARLRCSPMKGHSHVYWYRQLPEEGLKFMVYLQKENIIDESGMPKERFSAEFPKEGPSILRIQQVVRGDSAAYFCASSPTGVGTDTQYFGPGTRLTVL.

The CDR3 region has the DNA TGTGCCAGCAGCTTAGGGGCTAGCGATGAGCAGTTCTTC. Protein product: CASSLGASDEQFF. The V call is TRBV11-3, the J call TRBJ2-1, with D possibly being TRBD2 (6 bases). Trimming removed 1 base at V and 8 bases at J, with 9 bases between. CDR1 and CDR2 (germline): SGHNT, YENEEA. This CDR3 has 13 amino acids.

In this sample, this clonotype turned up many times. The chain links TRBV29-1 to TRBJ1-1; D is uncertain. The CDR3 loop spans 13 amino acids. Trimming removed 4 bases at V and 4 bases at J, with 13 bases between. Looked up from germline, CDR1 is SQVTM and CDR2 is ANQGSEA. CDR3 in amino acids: CSVAISWGTEAFF. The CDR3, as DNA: TGCAGCGTTGCAATATCGTGGGGCACTGAAGCTTTCTTT. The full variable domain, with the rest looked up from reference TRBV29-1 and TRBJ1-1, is SAVISQKPSRDICQRGTSLTIQCQVDSQVTMMFWYRQQPGQSLTLIATANQGSEATYESGFVIDKFPISRPNLTFSTLTVSNMSPEDSSIYLCSVAISWGTEAFFGQGTRLTVV.

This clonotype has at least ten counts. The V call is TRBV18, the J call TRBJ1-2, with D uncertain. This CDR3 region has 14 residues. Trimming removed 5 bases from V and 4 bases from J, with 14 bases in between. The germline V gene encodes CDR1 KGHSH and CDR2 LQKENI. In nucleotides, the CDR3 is TGTGCCAGCTCAGAGAATCAGGTTTCCTATGGCTACACCTTC. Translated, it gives CASSENQVSYGYTF.

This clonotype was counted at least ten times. CDR3 sequence reads: CASSQGAAPTYEQYF. The CDR3 DNA reads as TGTGCCAGCAGCCAAGGGGCAGCCCCGACCTACGAGCAGTACTTC. The rearrangement joins TRBV14 to TRBJ2-7; D unclear. The CDR3 sequence is 15 residues long. Germline V CDR1 and CDR2: SGHDN, FVKESK. Between the trimmed V and J ends, which lost 1 base and 2 bases, there was a span of 12 bases.

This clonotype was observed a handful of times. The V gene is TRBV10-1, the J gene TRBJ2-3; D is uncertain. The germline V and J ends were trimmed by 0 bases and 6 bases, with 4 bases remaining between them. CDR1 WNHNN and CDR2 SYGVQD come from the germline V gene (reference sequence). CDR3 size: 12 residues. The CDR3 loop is CASSESGDTQYF. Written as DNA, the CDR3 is TGCGCCAGCAGTGAGTCGGGGGATACGCAGTATTTT.

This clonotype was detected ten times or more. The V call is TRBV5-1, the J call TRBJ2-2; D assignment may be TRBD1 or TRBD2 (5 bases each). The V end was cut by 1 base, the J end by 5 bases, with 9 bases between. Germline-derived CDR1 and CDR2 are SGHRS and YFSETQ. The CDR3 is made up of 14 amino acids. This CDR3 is CASSLMGVTGELFF. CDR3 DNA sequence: TGCGCCAGCAGCTTGATGGGGGTTACCGGGGAGCTGTTTTTT.

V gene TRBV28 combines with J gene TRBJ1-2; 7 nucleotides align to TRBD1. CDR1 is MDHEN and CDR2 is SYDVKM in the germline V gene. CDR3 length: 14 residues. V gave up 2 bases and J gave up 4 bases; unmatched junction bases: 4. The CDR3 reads CASSLSRGGYGYTF. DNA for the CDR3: TGTGCCAGCAGTTTAAGCAGGGGGGGCTATGGCTACACCTTC.

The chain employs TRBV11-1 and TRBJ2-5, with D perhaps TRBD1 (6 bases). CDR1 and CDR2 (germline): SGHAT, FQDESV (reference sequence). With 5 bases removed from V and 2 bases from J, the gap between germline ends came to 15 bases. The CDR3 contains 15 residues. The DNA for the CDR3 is TGTGCCAGCAGCAAATCTTTGGACAGACAAGAGACCCAGTACTTC. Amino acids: CASSKSLDRQETQYF.

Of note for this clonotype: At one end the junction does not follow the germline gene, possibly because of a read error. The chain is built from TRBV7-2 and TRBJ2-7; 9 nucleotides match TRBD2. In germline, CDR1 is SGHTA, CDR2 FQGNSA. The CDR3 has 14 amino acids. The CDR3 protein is CASSPPERGGRANF. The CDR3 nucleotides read TGTGCCAGCAGCCCACCCGAAAGGGGCGGGAGGGCGAACTTC.

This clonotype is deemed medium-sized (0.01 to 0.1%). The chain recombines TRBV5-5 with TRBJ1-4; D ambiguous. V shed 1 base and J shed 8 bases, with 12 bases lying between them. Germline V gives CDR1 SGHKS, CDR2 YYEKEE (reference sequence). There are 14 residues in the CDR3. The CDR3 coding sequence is TGTGCCAGCAGCTTGCTTAGAGGCGGGGAAAAACTGTTTTTT. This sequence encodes CASSLLRGGEKLFF.

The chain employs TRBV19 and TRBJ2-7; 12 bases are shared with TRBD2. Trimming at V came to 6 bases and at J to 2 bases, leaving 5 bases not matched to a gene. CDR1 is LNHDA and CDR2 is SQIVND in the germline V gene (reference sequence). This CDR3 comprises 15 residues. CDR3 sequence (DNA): TGTGCCAGTAGGCTACTAGCGGGAGGCCCCTACGAGCAGTACTTC. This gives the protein CASRLLAGGPYEQYF.

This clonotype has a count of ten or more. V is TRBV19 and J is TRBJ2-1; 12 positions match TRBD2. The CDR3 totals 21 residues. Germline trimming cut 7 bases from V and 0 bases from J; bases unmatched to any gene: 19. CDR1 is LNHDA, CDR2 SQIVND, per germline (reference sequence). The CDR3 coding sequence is TGTGCCAGTACCGAAAGGGCCGCTAGCGGGAGGGCCTTAGGCTCCTACAATGAGCAGTTCTTC. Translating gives CASTERAASGRALGSYNEQFF.